A single sample gave rise to the 10 T cell receptor beta chains below, sequenced in a study of cytomegalovirus exposure and HLA in healthy donors. Method: immunoSEQ multiplex PCR; TCRdb's copy keeps in-frame clones and lacks some. This table has some 140,000 clones, roughly nine tenths appearing once. The material sequenced was PBMCs. The origin of the receptors is a man aged 18-30 years in good health and CMV-seronegative.

This sequence joins TRBV5-1 and TRBJ1-5; maybe TRBD1 (6 bases). V gave up 4 bases and J gave up 9 bases, with 23 bases separating them. CDR1 SGHRS and CDR2 YFSETQ come from the germline V gene. This CDR3 region has 16 residues. This CDR3 reads CASSLDSPPTPRPQHF. The CDR3 region has the DNA TGCGCCAGCAGCCTGGACAGTCCCCCAACCCCACGGCCCCAGCATTTT.

This chain links TRBV29-1 with TRBJ1-2; 7 bases agree with TRBD1. CDR1 and CDR2 (germline): SQVTM, ANQGSEA. The CDR3 runs to 16 residues. V shed 4 bases and J 4 bases; nucleotides not matched to a gene: 15. In DNA form, the CDR3 reads TGCAGCGTTGTAGAGAGGAGACAGGGTACTTCCTATGGCTACACCTTC. It encodes CSVVERRQGTSYGYTF.

The chain links TRBV5-6 to TRBJ1-2, with a possible D match to TRBD1 (6 bases). From germline, CDR1 is SGHDT and CDR2 YYEEEE. V lost 1 base and J lost 3, with 22 bases in between. The CDR3 consists of 18 residues. CDR3 sequence: CASSLIGKSGALYYGYTF. DNA for the CDR3: TGTGCCAGCAGCTTGATTGGTAAATCAGGGGCTCTTTACTATGGCTACACCTTC. The entire variable domain, with the rest obtained from reference TRBV5-6 and TRBJ1-2, is as follows: DAGVTQSPTHLIKTRGQQVTLRCSPKSGHDTVSWYQQALGQGPQFIFQYYEEEERQRGNFPDRFSGHQFPNYSSELNVNALLLGDSALYLCASSLIGKSGALYYGYTFGSGTRLTVV.

The CDR3 reads CASSLVERRQGLGGPSAFF. Here the CDR3 DNA reads TGTGCCAGCAGCTTGGTTGAAAGGAGACAGGGACTCGGTGGGCCCAGCGCTTTCTTT. The chain joins TRBV5-4 to TRBJ1-1; 7 bases line up with TRBD1. The CDR3 spans 19 residues. Unmatched junction bases numbered 25, after V lost 0 bases and J lost 11 bases. Germline V CDR1 and CDR2: SGHNT, YYREEE (reference sequence). Supplemented by reference TRBV5-4 and TRBJ1-1, the full variable domain reads ETGVTQSPTHLIKTRGQQVTLRCSSQSGHNTVSWYQQALGQGPQFIFQYYREEENGRGNFPPRFSGLQFPNYSSELNVNALELDDSALYLCASSLVERRQGLGGPSAFFGQGTRLTVV.

The rearrangement links TRBV2 to TRBJ1-5; 7 bases match TRBD1. Germline CDR1 SNHLY, CDR2 FYNNEI. The CDR3 has 13 amino acids. J gave up 7 bases and V 6 bases, and 6 bases lay outside the gene matches. The CDR3 nucleotides are TGTGCCAGCAGACTCAGGGGGACACAGCCCCAGCATTTT. Its protein is CASRLRGTQPQHF.

This chain links TRBV23-1 with TRBJ2-1; perhaps D is TRBD1 or TRBD2 (9 bases each). TRBV23-1 is an open reading frame, and its role is uncertain. The CDR3 sequence is 19 residues long. The V gene lost 8 bases and the J gene lost 6 bases, with 32 bases spanning the gap. CDR3 amino acids: CASGGRRQGVIAGVNEQFF. CDR3 DNA: TGCGCCAGCGGGGGTAGGAGACAGGGGGTAATAGCGGGAGTCAATGAGCAGTTCTTC.

The J gene is TRBJ2-7, the V gene TRBV15; D is ambiguous. Germline lookup yields CDR1 LNHNV and CDR2 YYDKDF (reference sequence). Trimming took 4 bases from V and 2 from J, leaving 9 bases between them. The CDR3 is 13 amino acids. DNA for the CDR3: TGTGCCACCAGCATCCCCCCAGCCTACGAGCAGTACTTC. Protein: CATSIPPAYEQYF.

CDR3 amino acids: CASSLVDLDSGDYGYTF. CDR3 sequence (DNA): TGTGCCAGCAGCTTAGTAGATTTGGACAGCGGGGACTATGGCTACACCTTC. V is TRBV11-3 and J is TRBJ1-2; a possible D gene is TRBD1 (6 bases). Trimming removed 1 base at V and 3 bases at J, with 18 bases between. Germline V gene lookup returns CDR1 SGHNT and CDR2 YENEEA. This CDR3 is 17 amino acids long.

This sequence joins TRBV28 and TRBJ1-5; 10 bases map to TRBD1. The germline V gene encodes CDR1 MDHEN and CDR2 SYDVKM. The V segment lost 3 bases and the J segment 6 bases; nucleotides outside the gene matches: 5. CDR3 length: 15 amino acids. DNA for the CDR3: TGTGCCAGCAGTTTGGAGGGACAGGGGTTTCAGCCCCAGCATTTT. Protein sequence: CASSLEGQGFQPQHF.

This sequence joins TRBV19 and TRBJ1-2, with no clear D. The V and J ends lost 0 bases and 4 bases respectively, with 9 bases between them. This CDR3 is 14 amino acids long. CDR1 and CDR2 from the germline V gene are LNHDA and SQIVND (reference sequence). CDR3: CASSIDRGSYGYTF. CDR3 nucleotide sequence: TGTGCCAGTAGTATAGATCGCGGGAGCTATGGCTACACCTTC.